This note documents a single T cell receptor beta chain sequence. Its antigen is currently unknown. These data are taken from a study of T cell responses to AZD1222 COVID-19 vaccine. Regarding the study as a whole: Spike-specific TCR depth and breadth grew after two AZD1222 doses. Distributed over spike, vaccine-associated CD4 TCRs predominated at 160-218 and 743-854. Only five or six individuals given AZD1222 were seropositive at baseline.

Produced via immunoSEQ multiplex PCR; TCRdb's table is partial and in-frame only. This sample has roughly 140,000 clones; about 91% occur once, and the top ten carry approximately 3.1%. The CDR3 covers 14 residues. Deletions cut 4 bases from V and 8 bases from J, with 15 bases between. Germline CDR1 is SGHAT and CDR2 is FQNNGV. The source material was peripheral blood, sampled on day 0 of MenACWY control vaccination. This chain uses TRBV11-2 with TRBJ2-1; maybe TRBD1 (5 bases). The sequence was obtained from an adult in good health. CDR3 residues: CASSSPAGKDEQFF. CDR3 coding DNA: TGTGCCAGCAGCTCTCCGGCAGGGAAGGATGAGCAGTTCTTC.